Listed here are 6 T cell receptor beta chains from one sample, sequenced in a study of CD8+CD57+ T cells in acquired aplastic anemia. Genomic DNA provided the template from which TCR beta VDJ and CDR3 profiles were obtained. TCRdb recomputed calls from the reads with MiXCR, one row per CDR3 protein. This sample yields 100,000 to 150,000 distinct CDR3 sequences, of which about half are seen a single time; 2% to 3% belongs to the top ten. The sequencing sample was made of sorted CD4+, CD8+, or CD8+CD57+ T cells (not recorded which) from PBMCs. The receptors were gathered from a human donor in good health, serving as a control.

This clonotype was recorded at least ten times. This may stem from a read error, because a much larger clone lies one nucleotide away. This chain connects TRBV5-1 to TRBJ1-6, with TRBD1 matching over 8 bases. CDR1 is SGHRS, CDR2 YFSETQ, per germline. CDR3 length equals 15 residues. CDR3 coding DNA: TGCGCCAGCAGCTCCTCCGGGACAGGACTTTCACCCCCCCACTTT. Protein: CASSSSGTGLSPPHF.

V gene TRBV10-3 combines with J gene TRBJ2-7, with 9 positions matching TRBD2. CDR1 is ENHRY and CDR2 is SYGVKD in the germline V gene. The CDR3 totals 16 residues. After removal of 10 bases from V and 5 bases from J, the junction contained 18 bases not matched to a gene. CDR3 sequence: CASTPLGLALTDEQYF. CDR3 DNA sequence: TGTGCCAGCACCCCCTTAGGACTAGCGTTGACGGACGAGCAGTACTTC.

This clonotype was seen ten or more times. The chain is built from TRBV20-1 and TRBJ2-2; 8 positions match TRBD1. This CDR3 spans 20 amino acids. The ends lost 6 bases at V and 0 bases at J; junction bases unmatched: 21. Per germline, CDR1 DFQATT and CDR2 SNEGSKA (reference sequence). Written as DNA, the CDR3 is TGCAGTGCCACTAAACGTACAGGGGGGCGCGGTTCGGCGAACACCGGGGAGCTGTTTTTT. This sequence encodes CSATKRTGGRGSANTGELFF.

This chain uses TRBV13 with TRBJ2-5, with D possibly matching TRBD2 (6 bases). This CDR3 is 17 amino acids long. Germline-derived CDR1 and CDR2 are PRHDT and FYEKMQ (reference sequence). V was pared by 0 bases and J by 4 bases, with 18 bases between. This CDR3 is CASSLGQSGRVVETQYF. CDR3 DNA: TGTGCCAGCAGCTTAGGCCAAAGCGGGCGAGTCGTAGAGACCCAGTACTTC.

This clonotype was counted many times. The chain has TRBV20-1 and TRBJ1-1; D remains ambiguous. In germline, CDR1 is DFQATT, CDR2 SNEGSKA (reference sequence). The CDR3 extends over 11 amino acids. V lost 7 bases and J lost 1, with 7 bases in between. The CDR3 bases are TGCAGTGGGCGCTCGAACACTGAAGCTTTCTTT. Translation: CSGRSNTEAFF.

As concerns this clonotype: A read error may explain this, as a much larger clone is one base away. The chain employs TRBV9 and TRBJ1-2; D may be TRBD1 (6 bases). CDR1 and CDR2 (germline): SGDLS, YYNGEE. The CDR3 has 19 residues. V was shortened by 4 bases and J by 0 bases, with 25 bases between the two germline ends. The DNA for the CDR3 is TGTGCCAGCAGCCCTCGGGGGGGTTGGGGGGCTGAAGCTAACTATGGCTACACCTTC. It codes for CASSPRGGWGAEANYGYTF.